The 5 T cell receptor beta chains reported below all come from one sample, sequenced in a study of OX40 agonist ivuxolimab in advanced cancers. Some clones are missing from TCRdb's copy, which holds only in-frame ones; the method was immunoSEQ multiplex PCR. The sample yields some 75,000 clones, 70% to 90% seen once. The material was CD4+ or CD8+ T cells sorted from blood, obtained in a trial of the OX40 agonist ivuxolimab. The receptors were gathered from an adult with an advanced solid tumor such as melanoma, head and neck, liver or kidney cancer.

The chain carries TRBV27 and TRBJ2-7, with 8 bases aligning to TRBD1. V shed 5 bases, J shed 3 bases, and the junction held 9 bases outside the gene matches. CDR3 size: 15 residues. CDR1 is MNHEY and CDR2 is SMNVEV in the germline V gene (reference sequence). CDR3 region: CASSTPRGPRYEQYF. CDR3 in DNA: TGTGCCAGCAGTACCCCCAGGGGGCCACGCTACGAGCAGTACTTC.

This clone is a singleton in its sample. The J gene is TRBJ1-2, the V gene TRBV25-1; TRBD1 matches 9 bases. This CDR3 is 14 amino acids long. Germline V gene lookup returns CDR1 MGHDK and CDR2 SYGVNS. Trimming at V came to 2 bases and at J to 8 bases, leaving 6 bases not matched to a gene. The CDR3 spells CASSESGQGWGYTF. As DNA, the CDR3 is TGTGCCAGCAGTGAAAGCGGACAGGGGTGGGGCTACACCTTC.

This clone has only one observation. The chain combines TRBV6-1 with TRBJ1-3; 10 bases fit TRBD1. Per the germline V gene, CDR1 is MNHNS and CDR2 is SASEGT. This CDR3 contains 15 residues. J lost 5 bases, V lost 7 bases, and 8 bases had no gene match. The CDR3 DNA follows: TGTGCCAGCAAGGGGACAGGGGAAGGAAGAAACACCATATATTTT. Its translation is CASKGTGEGRNTIYF.

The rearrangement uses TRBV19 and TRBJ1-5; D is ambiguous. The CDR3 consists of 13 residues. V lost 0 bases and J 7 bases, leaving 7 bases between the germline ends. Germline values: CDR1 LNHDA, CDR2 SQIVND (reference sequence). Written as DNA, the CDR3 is TGTGCCAGTAGTATAGAAGGAGGGCAGCCCCAGCATTTT. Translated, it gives CASSIEGGQPQHF.

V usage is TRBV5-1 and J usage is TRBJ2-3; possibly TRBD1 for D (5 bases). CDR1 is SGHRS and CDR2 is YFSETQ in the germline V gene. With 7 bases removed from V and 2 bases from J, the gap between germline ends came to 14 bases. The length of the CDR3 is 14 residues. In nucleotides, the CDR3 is TGCGCCAGCGGCGCTCAGGGTCTCACAGATACGCAGTATTTT. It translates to CASGAQGLTDTQYF.